The 4 T cell receptor beta chains below all came from one sample that was sequenced in a study of T-cell reconstitution after alpha-beta-depleted transplantation in children. Molecular barcoding with unique molecular identifiers was used for the TCRbeta library. A single record per CDR3 protein comes from TCRdb applying MiXCR to the PCR reads. The sample gives around 78,000 distinct CDR3 sequences, about 6.7% of which show up once; less than 3% is in the top ten. This sample comprised PBMCs from the stem cell graft donor, obtained from the stem cell graft. The receptors originated from a human donor who donated a stem cell graft to a child with acute lymphoblastic leukemia.

This clonotype was recorded a few times. The chain carries TRBV25-1 and TRBJ2-7; no reliable D call. Trimming shortened V by 3 bases and J by 6 bases, and 12 bases separated the two germline ends. The CDR3 is made up of 13 amino acids. CDR1 and CDR2 (germline): MGHDK, SYGVNS. In DNA, the CDR3 is TGTGCCAGCAGTGATCCCTCCAAGGGCGAGCAGTACTTC. It translates to CASSDPSKGEQYF.

This clonotype was seen many times. This chain links TRBV29-1 with TRBJ2-2, with D unresolved. CDR1 SQVTM and CDR2 ANQGSEA come from the germline V gene. The CDR3 is made up of 10 amino acids. The V end was cut by 5 bases, the J end by 3 bases, with 1 base between. The CDR3 DNA reads TGCAGCGTTTACACCGGGGAGCTGTTTTTT. Amino acids: CSVYTGELFF.

This clonotype has a count of ten or more. V gene TRBV9 combines with J gene TRBJ1-5; D unclear. Trimming stripped 0 bases from V and 3 bases from J, with 4 bases between. Germline V CDR1 and CDR2: SGDLS, YYNGEE. This CDR3 spans 13 amino acids. CDR3 sequence: CASSVGHNQPQHF. In DNA, the CDR3 is TGTGCCAGCAGCGTAGGACACAATCAGCCCCAGCATTTT.

This chain uses TRBV4-3 with TRBJ2-5; the match to TRBD1 covers 10 bases. The CDR3 has 16 amino acids. With V trimmed by 1 base and J by 5 bases, 7 bases remained unmatched. CDR1 LGHNA and CDR2 YSLEER come from the germline V gene. CDR3 loop: CASSQGVGQGFETQYF. DNA of the CDR3: TGCGCCAGCAGCCAAGGGGTGGGACAGGGGTTTGAGACCCAGTACTTC.